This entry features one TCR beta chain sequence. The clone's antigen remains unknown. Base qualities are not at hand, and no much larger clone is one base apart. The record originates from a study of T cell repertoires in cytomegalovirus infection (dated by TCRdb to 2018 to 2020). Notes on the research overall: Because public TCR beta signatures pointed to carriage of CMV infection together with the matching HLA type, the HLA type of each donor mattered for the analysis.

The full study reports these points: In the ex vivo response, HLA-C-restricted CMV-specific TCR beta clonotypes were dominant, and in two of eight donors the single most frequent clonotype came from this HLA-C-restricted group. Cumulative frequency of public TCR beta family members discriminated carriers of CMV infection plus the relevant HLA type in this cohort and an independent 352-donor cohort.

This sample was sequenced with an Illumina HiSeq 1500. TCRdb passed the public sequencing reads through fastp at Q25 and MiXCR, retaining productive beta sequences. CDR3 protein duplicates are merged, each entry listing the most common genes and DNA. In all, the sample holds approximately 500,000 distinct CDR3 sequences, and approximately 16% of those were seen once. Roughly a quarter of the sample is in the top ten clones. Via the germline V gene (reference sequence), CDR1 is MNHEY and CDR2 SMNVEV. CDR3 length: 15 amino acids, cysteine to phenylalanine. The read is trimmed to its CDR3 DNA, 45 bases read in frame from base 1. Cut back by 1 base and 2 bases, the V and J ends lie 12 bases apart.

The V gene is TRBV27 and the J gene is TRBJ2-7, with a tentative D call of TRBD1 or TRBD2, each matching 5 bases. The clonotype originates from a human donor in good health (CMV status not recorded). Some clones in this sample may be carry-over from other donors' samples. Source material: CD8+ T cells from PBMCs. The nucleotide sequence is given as TGTGCCAGCAGTTTATTAGGCCAGGGACCCTACGAGCAGTACTTC. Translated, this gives CASSLLGQGPYEQYF.